Each of the 17 T cell receptor beta chains below was sequenced from the same sample in a study of blood T cells in healthy people across ages. PCR was performed a second time for about 6 to 12 cycles using a sample-barcoded 5' primer and a J-beta primer mix. TCRdb re-derived calls from the 5' RACE reads in MiXCR, one entry per CDR3 protein. The sample includes 1.4 million or so distinct CDR3 sequences, approximately 39% of them seen just once. Sequenced input: blood. The source is a woman aged 18-29 years in good health.

The CDR3 loop reads CASSTDRGNAGTGELFF. CDR3 in DNA: TGTGCCAGCAGCACCGACAGGGGCAACGCGGGCACCGGGGAGCTGTTTTTT. The chain couples TRBV7-9 to TRBJ2-2, with TRBD1 matching 8 bases. V shed 5 bases, J shed 4 bases, and the junction held 12 bases outside the gene matches. The CDR3 length is 17 residues. The germline gives CDR1 SEHNR, CDR2 FQNEAQ (reference sequence). The variable domain in full, completed from reference TRBV7-9 and TRBJ2-2, reads DTGVSQNPRHKITKRGQNVTFRCDPISEHNRLYWYRQTLGQGPEFLTYFQNEAQLEKSRLLSDRFSAERPKGSFSTLEIQRTEQGDSAMYLCASSTDRGNAGTGELFFGEGSRLTVL.

This chain joins TRBV20-1 and TRBJ1-1, with 10 bases that match TRBD1. This CDR3 region has 14 residues. V lost 1 base to trimming and J lost 10 bases; unmatched junction nucleotides: 9. Germline V gene data show CDR1 as DFQATT and CDR2 as SNEGSKA (reference sequence). The CDR3 DNA follows: TGCAGTGCTAGAGGCGGGGACAGGGGTTCAGGAGCTTTCTTT. Protein sequence: CSARGGDRGSGAFF.

The rearrangement uses TRBV5-1 and TRBJ1-1; 7 bases align to TRBD1. The CDR3 is made up of 14 amino acids. CDR1 SGHRS and CDR2 YFSETQ come from the germline V gene. J gave up 5 bases and V 4 bases, and 8 bases lay outside the gene matches. The CDR3 bases are TGCGCCAGCAGCCGAGGACAGGCTGGGACTGAAGCTTTCTTT. It is translated as CASSRGQAGTEAFF. The complete variable domain, with remaining parts taken from reference TRBV5-1 and TRBJ1-1, reads KAGVTQTPRYLIKTRGQQVTLSCSPISGHRSVSWYQQTPGQGLQFLFEYFSETQRNKGNFPGRFSGRQFSNSRSEMNVSTLELGDSALYLCASSRGQAGTEAFFGQGTRLTVV.

There are a few counts of this clonotype. The V call is TRBV28, the J call TRBJ2-1; TRBD2 matches 8 bases. There are 13 residues in the CDR3. Germline CDR1 MDHEN, CDR2 SYDVKM. With 6 bases clipped from V and 7 bases from J, the junction kept 5 bases outside the gene matches. The CDR3 is CASRFTSGNEQFF. CDR3 bases: TGTGCCAGCAGATTTACTAGCGGTAATGAGCAGTTCTTC.

In its sample, this clonotype was seen a few times. This rearrangement joins TRBV20-1 to TRBJ1-2; perhaps TRBD1 as D (5 bases). Trimming stripped 3 bases from V and 5 bases from J, with 10 bases between. Germline-derived CDR1 and CDR2 are DFQATT and SNEGSKA (reference sequence). CDR3 length: 12 amino acids. DNA for the CDR3: TGCAGTGCTAGTGCCAGGGCGTATGGCTACACCTTC. It yields the protein CSASARAYGYTF.

The table lists this clonotype with a few counts. J is TRBJ2-1 and V is TRBV24-1; D gene unclear. The germline V gene has CDR1 KGHDR and CDR2 SFDVKD. This CDR3 region has 16 residues. V lost 3 bases, J lost 5 bases, and 16 bases lay in between. CDR3 protein: CATSDPVVGPNNEQFF. In nucleotides, the CDR3 is TGTGCCACCAGTGATCCGGTAGTCGGGCCTAACAATGAGCAGTTCTTC.

V usage is TRBV6-5 and J usage is TRBJ1-2; D possibly corresponds to TRBD1 (5 bases). CDR1 is MNHEY, CDR2 SVGAGI, per germline. This CDR3 spans 13 amino acids. V was shortened by 2 bases and J by 7 bases, with 11 bases between the two germline ends. CDR3 in DNA: TGTGCCAGCAGTTACGGGACGGCCTCTGGCTACACCTTC. Encoded protein: CASSYGTASGYTF.

The chain carries TRBV7-2 and TRBJ2-7; 8 bases are a match to TRBD1. This CDR3 spans 15 amino acids. Germline V gene sequence: CDR1 SGHTA, CDR2 FQGNSA. The junction had 10 bases not matched to a gene; V was cut back by 3 bases and J by 6 bases. The CDR3 is CASSFFSDRVAEQYF. CDR3 bases: TGTGCCAGCAGCTTTTTTTCGGACAGGGTAGCCGAGCAGTACTTC.

This chain connects TRBV20-1 to TRBJ2-3, with 7 bases matching TRBD2. The ends lost 2 bases at V and 4 bases at J; junction bases unmatched: 15. The germline CDR1 and CDR2 sequences are DFQATT and SNEGSKA (reference sequence). The CDR3 contains 17 residues. CDR3 in DNA: TGCAGTGCTAGACGCCTAGCGGAAACCCAACGTCCAGATACGCAGTATTTT. It translates to CSARRLAETQRPDTQYF.

The chain is built from TRBV5-1 and TRBJ2-5; D is ambiguous. Germline CDR1 is SGHRS and CDR2 is YFSETQ. With 1 base removed from V and 4 bases from J, the gap between germline ends came to 8 bases. This CDR3 comprises 13 residues. The CDR3 region is CASSLLQRETQYF. The CDR3 region has the DNA TGCGCCAGCAGCTTGTTACAGCGAGAGACCCAGTACTTC.

This clonotype was recorded a few times. The CDR3 DNA sequence: TGCAGCGTTTCGGGGTACCTTCAGTATTTT. This sequence encodes CSVSGYLQYF. This chain joins TRBV29-1 and TRBJ2-3, with a weak D call TRBD2 (5 bases). V dropped 5 bases and J dropped 12 bases, with 12 bases sitting between them. CDR3 length: 10 amino acids. CDR1 and CDR2 from the germline V gene are SQVTM and ANQGSEA.

This clonotype was seen only once. The chain couples TRBV4-3 to TRBJ2-6; unclear D gene. V lost 5 bases and J 0 bases, leaving 5 bases between the germline ends. Looked up from germline, CDR1 is LGHNA and CDR2 is YSLEER. This CDR3 is 14 amino acids long. This chain's CDR3 is CASSERSGANVLTF. DNA for the CDR3: TGCGCCAGCAGCGAGCGCTCTGGGGCCAACGTCCTGACTTTC.

The chain employs TRBV28 and TRBJ1-6; maybe TRBD1 (5 bases). The germline V gene has CDR1 MDHEN and CDR2 SYDVKM. V lost 10 bases and J 0 bases, leaving 16 bases between the germline ends. The CDR3 loop spans 16 amino acids. The CDR3 nucleotides read TGTGCCACCACAGGTCCGGGGGGCTCCTATAATTCACCCCTCCACTTT. Encoded protein: CATTGPGGSYNSPLHF.

This clonotype came up a few times. V and J are TRBV6-5 and TRBJ1-2; TRBD1 is a possible D gene (6 bases). The germline V gene has CDR1 MNHEY and CDR2 SVGAGI. This CDR3 contains 15 residues. Between the trimmed V and J ends, which lost 6 bases and 0 bases, there was a span of 14 bases. In DNA form, the CDR3 reads TGTGCCAGCAGCCGAACAGGGTTAGCTAACTATGGCTACACCTTC. Protein product: CASSRTGLANYGYTF.

A word on this clonotype: Its ends do not fully match the called genes, so a read error is possible. The genes are TRBV20-1 and TRBJ2-4; 7 bases match TRBD2. Germline V gene data show CDR1 as DFQATT and CDR2 as SNEGSKA (reference sequence). The CDR3 covers 10 residues. The CDR3 spells CRARGEGQYF. DNA for the CDR3: TGCAGGGCTAGAGGGGAGGGGCAGTACTTC.

The V and J genes are TRBV29-1 and TRBJ2-7; 7 bases are a match to TRBD1. The CDR3 consists of 13 residues. Germline V gives CDR1 SQVTM, CDR2 ANQGSEA. V shed 7 bases and J 2 bases; nucleotides not matched to a gene: 8. CDR3 DNA sequence: TGCAGCGGTAGTACCGGGACAGCCTACGAGCAGTACTTC. This codes for CSGSTGTAYEQYF.

Only a few counts were recorded for this clonotype. The genes are TRBV2 and TRBJ1-2; D possibly corresponds to TRBD1 (5 bases). CDR1 is SNHLY and CDR2 is FYNNEI in the germline V gene. CDR3 length: 15 residues. V shed 6 bases and J shed 5 bases, with 19 bases lying between them. CDR3 in DNA: TGTGCCAGCAGCCGAGACGGGGGTAGAAGGTATGGCTACACCTTC. Protein product: CASSRDGGRRYGYTF.